The clone carrying this TCR beta chain was seen only once. Germline loops: CDR1 GTSNPN, CDR2 SVGIG (reference sequence). Trimming took off 5 bases at V and 6 bases at J, with 16 bases between the two ends. The CDR3 spans 13 residues. The sample belongs to a study of CD8 T cells in Susac syndrome. Healthy donors acted as controls, with matching for age and sex. TEMRA cells were FACS-enriched, while CD8+ and CD4+ T cells were negatively isolated. With random hexamers, 0.5 to 1 ug RNA was reverse transcribed. The TCR beta CDR3 was amplified by immunoSEQ multiplex PCR across 54 Vbeta, 13 Jbeta. TCRdb reprocessed the immunoSEQ multiplex PCR reads via MiXCR and lists one record per CDR3 protein. The table has around 190,000 distinct CDR3 sequences, roughly 95% seen once.

The material sequenced was CD4+ T cells from PBMCs. The source of this sequence is a human donor in good health. V gene TRBV30 combines with J gene TRBJ1-1; possibly TRBD1 for D (5 bases). CDR3 coding DNA: TGTGCCTGGTCACCCGGGACGGTGGCTGAAGCTTTCTTT. Translating gives CAWSPGTVAEAFF. The variable domain in full, with the rest retrieved from reference TRBV30 and TRBJ1-1, is SQTIHQWPATLVQPVGSPLSLECTVEGTSNPNLYWYRQAAGRGLQLLFYSVGIGQISSEVPQNLSASRPQDRQFILSSKKLLLSDSGFYLCAWSPGTVAEAFFGQGTRLTVV.